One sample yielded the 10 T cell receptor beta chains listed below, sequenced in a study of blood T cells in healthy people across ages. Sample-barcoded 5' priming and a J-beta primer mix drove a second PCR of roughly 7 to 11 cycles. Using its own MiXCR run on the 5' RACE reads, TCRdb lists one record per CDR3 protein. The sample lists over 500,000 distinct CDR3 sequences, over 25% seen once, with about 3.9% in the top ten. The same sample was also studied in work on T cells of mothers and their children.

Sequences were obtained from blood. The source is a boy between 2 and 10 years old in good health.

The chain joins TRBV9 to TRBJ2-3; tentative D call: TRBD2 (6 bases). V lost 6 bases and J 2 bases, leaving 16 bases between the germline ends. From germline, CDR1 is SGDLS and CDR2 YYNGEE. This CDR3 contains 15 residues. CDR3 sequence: CASTEGRGDTDTQYF. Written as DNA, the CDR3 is TGTGCCAGCACGGAGGGGCGCGGGGACACAGATACGCAGTATTTT.

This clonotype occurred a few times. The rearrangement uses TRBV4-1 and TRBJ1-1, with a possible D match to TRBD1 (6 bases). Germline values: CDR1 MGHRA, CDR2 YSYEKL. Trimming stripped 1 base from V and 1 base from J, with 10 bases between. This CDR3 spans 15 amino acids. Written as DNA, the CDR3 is TGCGCCAGCAGCCAAGGCGGGGGGCCGAACACTGAAGCTTTCTTT. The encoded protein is CASSQGGGPNTEAFF.

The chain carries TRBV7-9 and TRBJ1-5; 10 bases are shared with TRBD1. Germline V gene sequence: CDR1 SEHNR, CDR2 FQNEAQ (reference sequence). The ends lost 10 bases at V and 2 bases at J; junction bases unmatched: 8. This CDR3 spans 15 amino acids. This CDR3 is CATRQGAVGNQPQHF. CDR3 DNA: TGTGCCACCAGACAGGGGGCGGTGGGCAATCAGCCCCAGCATTTT.

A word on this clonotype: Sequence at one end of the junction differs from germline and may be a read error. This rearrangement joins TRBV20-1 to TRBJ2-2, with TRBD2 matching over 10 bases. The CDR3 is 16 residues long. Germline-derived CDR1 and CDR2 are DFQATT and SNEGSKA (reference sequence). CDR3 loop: CRARAAGGQNTGELFF. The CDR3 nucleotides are TGCAGGGCTAGAGCAGCGGGAGGGCAGAACACCGGGGAGCTGTTTTTT.

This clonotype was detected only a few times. The chain's CDR3 is CASSLEGMGKGTQYF. The DNA for the CDR3 is TGCGCCAGCAGCTTGGAAGGGATGGGAAAGGGGACCCAGTACTTC. The chain is built from TRBV5-1 and TRBJ2-5; D is undetermined. Germline V gene lookup returns CDR1 SGHRS and CDR2 YFSETQ. V shed 0 bases and J shed 7 bases, with 16 bases lying between them. CDR3 length equals 15 residues.

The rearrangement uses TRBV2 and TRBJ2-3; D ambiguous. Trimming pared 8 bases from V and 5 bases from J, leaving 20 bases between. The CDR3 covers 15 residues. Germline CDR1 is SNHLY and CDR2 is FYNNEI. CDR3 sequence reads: CASGRPGSRQDTQYF. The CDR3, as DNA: TGTGCCAGCGGGCGACCGGGCTCTCGACAAGATACGCAGTATTTT. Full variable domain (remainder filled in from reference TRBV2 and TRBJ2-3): EPEVTQTPSHQVTQMGQEVILRCVPISNHLYFYWYRQILGQKVEFLVSFYNNEISEKSEIFDDQFSVERPDGSNFTLKIRSTKLEDSAMYFCASGRPGSRQDTQYFGPGTRLTVL.

CDR3 in amino acids: CASSLLAGGHQETQYF. Written as DNA, the CDR3 is TGTGCCAGCAGCCTACTAGCGGGAGGGCATCAAGAGACCCAGTACTTC. This chain joins TRBV7-2 and TRBJ2-5; TRBD2 agrees at 13 bases. The CDR3 extends over 16 amino acids. Germline trimming cut 5 bases from V and 2 bases from J; bases unmatched to any gene: 5. CDR1 and CDR2 from the germline V gene are SGHTA and FQGNSA.

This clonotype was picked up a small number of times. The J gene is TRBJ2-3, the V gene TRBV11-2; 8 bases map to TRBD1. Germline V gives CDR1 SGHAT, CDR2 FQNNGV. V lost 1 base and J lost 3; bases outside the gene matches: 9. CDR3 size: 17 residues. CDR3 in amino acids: CASSLGTAGGRTDTQYF. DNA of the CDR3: TGTGCCAGCAGCTTAGGGACTGCAGGGGGCAGAACAGATACGCAGTATTTT.

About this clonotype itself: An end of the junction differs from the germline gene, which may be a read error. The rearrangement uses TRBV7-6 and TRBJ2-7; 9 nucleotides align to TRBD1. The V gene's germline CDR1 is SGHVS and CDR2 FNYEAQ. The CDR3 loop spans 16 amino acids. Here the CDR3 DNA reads TGTGCCGGCAGCGCGGGGGACAGGGAATTTCCCTACGAGCAGTACTTC. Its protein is CAGSAGDREFPYEQYF.

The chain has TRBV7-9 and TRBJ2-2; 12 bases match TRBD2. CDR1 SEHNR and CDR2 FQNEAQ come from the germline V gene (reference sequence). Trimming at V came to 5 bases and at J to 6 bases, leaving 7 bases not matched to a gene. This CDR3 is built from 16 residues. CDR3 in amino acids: CASSRGLAGTSGELFF. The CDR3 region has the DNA TGTGCCAGCAGCCGAGGACTAGCGGGGACGTCCGGGGAGCTGTTTTTT.